The 32 T cell receptor beta chains listed next were all sequenced from one sample in a study of blood T cell repertoires in COVID-19. Profiling relied on immunoSEQ multiplex PCR, and the TCRdb table lists in-frame clones only, not all of them. The sample consists of approximately 120,000 clones, about 82% of them appearing once. The sequencing input was peripheral blood. The receptors here all came from a human donor in a cohort sampled during active COVID-19.

V is TRBV21-1 and J is TRBJ1-6; TRBD1 reflects the table's D call only, with no check against the DNA. TRBV21-1 is shown as a pseudogene. CDR3 size: 16 residues. CDR3 residues: CASSARQESYNSPLHF. CDR3 DNA: TGTGCCAGCAGTGCGAGACAGGAGTCCTATAATTCACCCCTCCACTTT.

The chain combines TRBV27 with TRBJ1-2, with TRBD1 matching 10 bases. V gave up 3 bases and J gave up 8 bases; unmatched junction bases: 6. This CDR3 contains 14 residues. Germline V lookup: CDR1 MNHEY, CDR2 SMNVEV (reference sequence). The CDR3 DNA follows: TGTGCCAGCAGTTTTAGACAGGGGGCGCGAGGCTACACCTTC. It translates to CASSFRQGARGYTF.

V gene TRBV6-5 combines with J gene TRBJ2-1; the D is unclear. Germline CDR1 is MNHEY and CDR2 is SVGAGI. The CDR3 is made up of 13 amino acids. V lost 4 bases, J lost 10 bases, and 14 bases lay in between. CDR3 DNA: TGTGCCAGCAGTTCCTTAATATCTCTGGAGCAGTTCTTC. It codes for CASSSLISLEQFF.

The V gene is TRBV18, the J gene TRBJ2-3; 13 positions match TRBD2. V lost 4 bases, J lost 5 bases, and 9 bases stayed unmatched. CDR1 KGHSH and CDR2 LQKENI come from the germline V gene. The CDR3 is 17 amino acids. The chain's CDR3 is CASSQGLAGRAGDTQYF. The CDR3 DNA reads as TGTGCCAGCTCACAGGGACTAGCGGGACGGGCAGGAGATACGCAGTATTTT.

The genes are TRBV18 and TRBJ1-2; D remains unclear. The CDR3 sequence is 12 residues long. CDR1 and CDR2 from the germline V gene are KGHSH and LQKENI. V lost 6 bases, J lost 4 bases, and 9 bases lay in between. Here the CDR3 DNA reads TGTGCCAGCTCCCCGGAGGGCTATGGCTACACCTTC. Translation: CASSPEGYGYTF.

The gene calls are TRBV9 and TRBJ2-1; D remains unclear. Trimming took off 0 bases at V and 5 bases at J, with 9 bases between the two ends. Germline loops: CDR1 SGDLS, CDR2 YYNGEE. CDR3 length: 14 amino acids. The CDR3 is CASSVGGRHNEQFF. The CDR3 DNA is TGTGCCAGCAGCGTAGGCGGAAGGCACAATGAGCAGTTCTTC.

This clone was observed many times. The chain carries TRBV10-1 and TRBJ1-1; 7 bases align to TRBD1. The CDR3 spans 15 residues. Trimming at V came to 1 base and at J to 7 bases, leaving 9 bases not matched to a gene. CDR1 is WNHNN, CDR2 SYGVQD, per germline (reference sequence). CDR3 loop: CASSELQGPSSEAFF. In DNA, the CDR3 is TGCGCCAGCAGTGAGTTACAGGGGCCCTCGAGTGAAGCTTTCTTT.

This clone has just one count. The chain couples TRBV12-3 or TRBV12-4 to TRBJ1-5; unclear D gene. The CDR3 is 13 amino acids. Trimming left V 4 bases short and J 3 bases short, with 7 bases between. CDR3 loop: CASSYEANQPQHF. CDR3 DNA: TGTGCCAGCAGTTATGAGGCCAATCAGCCCCAGCATTTT.

The chain joins TRBV7-2 to TRBJ2-1; TRBD1 is a possible D gene (5 bases). This CDR3 comprises 16 residues. Trimming removed 5 bases from V and 6 bases from J, with 20 bases in between. The germline CDR1 and CDR2 sequences are SGHTA and FQGNSA. The CDR3 protein is CASSRVGQGIINEQFF. The CDR3 DNA follows: TGTGCCAGCAGCCGCGTGGGGCAGGGTATCATCAATGAGCAGTTCTTC.

In DNA form, the CDR3 reads TGTGCCAGCAGTTTGACGGAGGGGACCGGGGAGCTGTTTTTT. Translating it yields CASSLTEGTGELFF. V usage is TRBV27 and J usage is TRBJ2-2, with D perhaps TRBD2 (6 bases). Trimming took 3 bases from V and 5 from J, leaving 10 bases between them. Germline CDR1 reads MNHEY; CDR2 reads SMNVEV (reference sequence). This CDR3 spans 14 amino acids.

The V and J genes are TRBV6-5 and TRBJ1-1, with TRBD1 identical over 7 bases. Germline-derived CDR1 and CDR2 are MNHEY and SVGAGI. The CDR3 has 13 residues. V was pared by 6 bases and J by 10 bases, with 11 bases of the junction left unmatched. The CDR3 bases are TGTGCCAGCAGCCTAGACAGGGTGTCGGGAGCTTTCTTT. Translation gives CASSLDRVSGAFF.

The rearrangement uses TRBV6-5 and TRBJ2-7; D ambiguous. Germline CDR1 is MNHEY and CDR2 is SVGAGI. The CDR3 runs 13 residues. The V and J ends lost 6 bases and 0 bases respectively, with 9 bases between them. This CDR3 reads CASSFGSSYEQYF. CDR3 sequence (DNA): TGTGCCAGCAGCTTTGGTAGCTCCTACGAGCAGTACTTC.

This rearrangement joins TRBV6-5 to TRBJ1-2, with D maybe TRBD1 (6 bases). Trimming took 2 bases from V and 6 from J, leaving 19 bases between them. CDR1 is MNHEY, CDR2 SVGAGI, per germline. This CDR3 comprises 16 residues. The CDR3 DNA reads as TGTGCCAGCAGTTACACAAGTCGGGCAGGGGCCGATGGCTACACCTTC. Translation: CASSYTSRAGADGYTF.

The chain combines TRBV28 with TRBJ2-5, with TRBD1 as a possible D gene (5 bases). CDR1 is MDHEN, CDR2 SYDVKM, per germline. The CDR3 spans 15 residues. V lost 5 bases and J lost 5, with 18 bases in between. For the CDR3, the DNA is TGTGCCAGCAGTCCCAGACAGCTGAATACGGAGACCCAGTACTTC. It codes for CASSPRQLNTETQYF.

The table lists this clone with a few counts. The chain recombines TRBV24-1 with TRBJ1-4, with D maybe TRBD1 (5 bases). The CDR3 has 17 residues. Germline V lookup: CDR1 KGHDR, CDR2 SFDVKD. V lost 3 bases, J lost 6 bases, and 19 bases lay in between. The CDR3 nucleotides are TGTGCCACCAGTGATCCCACCCCAGGGAAGCCGTATGAAAAACTGTTTTTT. Translation gives CATSDPTPGKPYEKLFF.

The V and J genes are TRBV18 and TRBJ2-7; TRBD2 might be the D (6 bases). Deletions cut 0 bases from V and 2 bases from J, with 11 bases between. Germline V gene data show CDR1 as KGHSH and CDR2 as LQKENI. CDR3 length: 15 residues. CDR3 sequence reads: CASSPPAGRPYEQYF. The CDR3 coding sequence is TGTGCCAGCTCACCACCTGCGGGAAGACCCTACGAGCAGTACTTC.

The DNA for the CDR3 is TGTGCCAGCACCTCGTGGGACAGGGATGGAAAACTGTTTTTT. Translation gives CASTSWDRDGKLFF. This chain uses TRBV7-9 with TRBJ1-4, with 9 bases matching TRBD1. Per the germline V gene, CDR1 is SEHNR and CDR2 is FQNEAQ (reference sequence). V lost 7 bases to trimming and J lost 10 bases; unmatched junction nucleotides: 10. This CDR3 is built from 14 residues.

This sequence joins TRBV29-1 and TRBJ2-3, with D possibly TRBD2 on 6 matching bases. This CDR3 is 15 amino acids long. V lost 3 bases and J lost 2, with 15 bases in between. Germline values: CDR1 SQVTM, CDR2 ANQGSEA. CDR3 DNA sequence: TGCAGCGTTGACGGAGGGATAGATCCCACAGATACGCAGTATTTT. Translation gives CSVDGGIDPTDTQYF.

J is TRBJ1-1 and V is TRBV18; 8 bases align to TRBD1. V gave up 5 bases and J gave up 6 bases; unmatched junction bases: 11. The CDR3 length is 15 residues. Germline assignment: CDR1 KGHSH and CDR2 LQKENI. Written as DNA, the CDR3 is TGTGCCAGCTCATTACAGGGGGGGGCAGGGGCTGAAGCTTTCTTT. Translation gives CASSLQGGAGAEAFF. The full variable domain, rest sourced from reference TRBV18 and TRBJ1-1, is NAGVMQNPRHLVRRRGQEARLRCSPMKGHSHVYWYRQLPEEGLKFMVYLQKENIIDESGMPKERFSAEFPKEGPSILRIQQVVRGDSAAYFCASSLQGGAGAEAFFGQGTRLTVV.

The genes are TRBV5-5 and TRBJ1-2, with no clear D. This CDR3 has 15 residues. V lost 4 bases to trimming and J lost 3 bases, with 16 bases between them. The germline V gene has CDR1 SGHKS and CDR2 YYEKEE (reference sequence). The CDR3 region is CASSPGGYIDYGYTF. CDR3 nucleotide sequence: TGTGCCAGCAGCCCAGGAGGATACATTGACTATGGCTACACCTTC.

This chain uses TRBV7-2 with TRBJ2-1; D possibly corresponds to TRBD2 (5 bases). Germline V lookup: CDR1 SGHTA, CDR2 FQGNSA. V was clipped by 6 bases and J by 0 bases, with 12 bases between them. This CDR3 spans 15 amino acids. The CDR3 nucleotides are TGTGCCAGCAGAACCAGCGGTCGCTCCTACAATGAGCAGTTCTTC. Residues: CASRTSGRSYNEQFF.

The chain employs TRBV10-2 and TRBJ2-5; TRBD2 matches 8 bases. Germline V lookup: CDR1 WSHSY, CDR2 SAAADI. The CDR3 covers 14 residues. V trimming: 0 bases; J trimming: 5 bases; junction bases outside the gene matches: 2. This CDR3 is CASSESGLGETQYF. In nucleotides, the CDR3 is TGCGCCAGCAGTGAGTCGGGACTAGGTGAGACCCAGTACTTC.

The V gene is TRBV9, the J gene TRBJ2-3; possible D gene TRBD2, 5 bases. Per germline, CDR1 SGDLS and CDR2 YYNGEE. The CDR3 sequence is 15 residues long. Trimming took off 3 bases at V and 1 base at J, with 12 bases between the two ends. The CDR3 loop reads CASSARGSRTDTQYF. In nucleotides, the CDR3 is TGTGCCAGCAGCGCCCGGGGTAGCCGCACAGATACGCAGTATTTT.

The genes are TRBV7-9 and TRBJ2-1, with D possibly matching TRBD2 (7 bases). Germline CDR1 SEHNR, CDR2 FQNEAQ (reference sequence). V was shortened by 5 bases and J by 7 bases, with 12 bases between the two germline ends. There are 13 residues in the CDR3. CDR3 sequence: CASSLGGGNEQFF. CDR3 DNA sequence: TGTGCCAGCAGCCTAGGGGGAGGGAATGAGCAGTTCTTC. The full variable domain, its missing parts supplied by reference TRBV7-9 and TRBJ2-1, is DTGVSQNPRHKITKRGQNVTFRCDPISEHNRLYWYRQTLGQGPEFLTYFQNEAQLEKSRLLSDRFSAERPKGSFSTLEIQRTEQGDSAMYLCASSLGGGNEQFFGPGTRLTVL.

This clone came up a few times. The chain joins TRBV28 to TRBJ1-5; D ambiguous. The CDR3 is 14 amino acids. V dropped 4 bases and J dropped 9 bases, with 16 bases sitting between them. Germline V CDR1 and CDR2: MDHEN, SYDVKM. The CDR3 nucleotides read TGTGCCAGCAGTTCCACAGCACCCCGGGGGCCCCAGCATTTT. This encodes CASSSTAPRGPQHF.

This rearrangement joins TRBV4-3 to TRBJ1-6; 8 bases are shared with TRBD1. Germline-derived CDR1 and CDR2 are LGHNA and YSLEER. This CDR3 contains 15 residues. With V trimmed by 2 bases and J by 8 bases, 5 bases remained unmatched. The CDR3 DNA reads TGCGCCAGCAGCCAAATGACAGGGGATCATTCACCCCTCCACTTT. This sequence encodes CASSQMTGDHSPLHF.

This clone was found once. The chain links TRBV9 to TRBJ2-2; D is perhaps TRBD2 (5 bases). The CDR3 runs to 12 residues. Germline loops: CDR1 SGDLS, CDR2 YYNGEE. V lost 0 bases, J lost 8 bases, and 5 bases lay in between. CDR3: CASSVGLGELFF. CDR3 coding DNA: TGTGCCAGCAGCGTAGGACTAGGGGAGCTGTTTTTT.

This chain joins TRBV19 and TRBJ2-1; 9 bases line up with TRBD2. The length of the CDR3 is 17 residues. Germline V gives CDR1 LNHDA, CDR2 SQIVND (reference sequence). V lost 8 bases to trimming and J lost 4 bases; unmatched junction nucleotides: 15. The CDR3 coding sequence is TGTGCCAGTGCCGGGACTAGCAGGTGGTTGGGGTACAATGAGCAGTTCTTC. Translating it yields CASAGTSRWLGYNEQFF.

The chain links TRBV5-4 to TRBJ1-2; D gene ambiguous. Germline-derived CDR1 and CDR2 are SGHNT and YYREEE (reference sequence). This CDR3 has 13 amino acids. V dropped 0 bases and J dropped 4 bases, with 7 bases sitting between them. The CDR3 loop reads CASSLDTTYGYTF. In DNA, the CDR3 is TGTGCCAGCAGCTTGGACACAACCTATGGCTACACCTTC.

The rearrangement joins TRBV5-1 to TRBJ1-1, with D hard to call. The CDR3 loop spans 14 amino acids. Trimming cost V 7 bases and J 4 bases, with 17 bases left between them. In germline, CDR1 is SGHRS, CDR2 YFSETQ. The CDR3 protein is CASSWPGEGTEAFF. CDR3 nucleotide sequence: TGCGCCAGCTCCTGGCCCGGAGAGGGCACTGAAGCTTTCTTT.

There are a few counts of this clone. The rearrangement joins TRBV3-1 (or the pseudogene TRBV3-2) to TRBJ1-1; 7 bases fit TRBD1. The V segment lost 6 bases and the J segment 4 bases; nucleotides outside the gene matches: 8. From germline, CDR1 is LGHDT and CDR2 YNNKEL (reference sequence). CDR3 length equals 14 residues. CDR3 protein: CASSPTGLSTEAFF. The CDR3, as DNA: TGTGCCAGCAGTCCGACAGGGCTCAGCACTGAAGCTTTCTTT.

The chain uses TRBV12-3 or TRBV12-4 and TRBJ2-1; D possibly corresponds to TRBD2 (6 bases). This CDR3 has 13 residues. The V gene lost 6 bases and the J gene lost 6 bases, with 12 bases spanning the gap. The CDR3 coding sequence is TGTGCCAGCAGGTGGACTAAGTCCAATGAGCAGTTCTTC. It encodes CASRWTKSNEQFF.